This T cell receptor beta chain was observed in a study of T cell repertoires in cytomegalovirus infection. Turning to this clonotype: The antigen is unknown.

Using its own MiXCR run on the reads, TCRdb lists one record per CDR3 protein. This table has around 750,000 distinct CDR3 sequences, approximately 29% appearing once. CDR1 and CDR2 from the germline V gene are MNHEY and SVGAGI. Trimming cost V 7 bases and J 4 bases; bases outside gene matches: 12. The CDR3 totals 17 residues. Sample: cultured CD8+ T cells from PBMCs, taken from culture after CMV antigen stimulation. The TCR originated in a human donor in good health (CMV status not recorded). Some clones in this sample may be carry-over from other donors' samples. This chain links TRBV6-5 with TRBJ2-3, with TRBD2 matching over 12 bases. CDR3 sequence (DNA): TGTGCCAGCAATCCGACCCTAGCGGGGGGGCGAGCAGATACGCAGTATTTT. Translation: CASNPTLAGGRADTQYF.